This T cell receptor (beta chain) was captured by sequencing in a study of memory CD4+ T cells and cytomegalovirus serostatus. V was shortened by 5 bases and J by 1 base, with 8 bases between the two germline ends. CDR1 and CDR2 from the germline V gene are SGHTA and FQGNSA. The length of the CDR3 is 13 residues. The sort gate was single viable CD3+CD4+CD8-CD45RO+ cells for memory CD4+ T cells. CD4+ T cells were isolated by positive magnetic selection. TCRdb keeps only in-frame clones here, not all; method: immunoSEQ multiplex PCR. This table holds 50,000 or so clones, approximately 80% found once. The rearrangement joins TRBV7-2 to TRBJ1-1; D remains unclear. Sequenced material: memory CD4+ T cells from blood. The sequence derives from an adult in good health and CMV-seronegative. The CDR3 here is CASSPLQNTEAFF. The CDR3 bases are TGTGCCAGCAGCCCCTTACAGAACACTGAAGCTTTCTTT.